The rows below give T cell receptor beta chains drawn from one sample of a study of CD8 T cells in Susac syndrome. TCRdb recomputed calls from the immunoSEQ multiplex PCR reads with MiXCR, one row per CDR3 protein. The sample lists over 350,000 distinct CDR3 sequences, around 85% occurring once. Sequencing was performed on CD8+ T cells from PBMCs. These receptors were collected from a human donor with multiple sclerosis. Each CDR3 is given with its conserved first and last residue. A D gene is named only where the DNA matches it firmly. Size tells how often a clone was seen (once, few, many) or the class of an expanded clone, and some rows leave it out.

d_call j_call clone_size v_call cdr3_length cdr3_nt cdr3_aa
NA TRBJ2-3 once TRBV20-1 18 TGCAGTGTATTAAACCGGGACACCCCCTTTGTTTCGGCCTATACGCAGTATTTT CSVLNRDTPFVSAYTQYF
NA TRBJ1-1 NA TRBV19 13 TGTGCCAGTAGCGAGGATACGAACACTGAAGCTTTCTTT CASSEDTNTEAFF
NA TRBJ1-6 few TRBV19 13 TGTGCCAGTAGTTTGGGCCTTAATTCACCCCTCCACTTT CASSLGLNSPLHF
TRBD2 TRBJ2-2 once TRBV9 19 TGTGCCAGCAGCGTAGGATCCCTAGCGGGAGGGCCGGGCACCGGGGAGCTGTTTTTT CASSVGSLAGGPGTGELFF
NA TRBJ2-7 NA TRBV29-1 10 TGCGGCGTTGTGGGGGACGAGCAGTACTTC CGVVGDEQYF
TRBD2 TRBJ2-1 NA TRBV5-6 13 TGTGCCAGCAGCGGGACTACCTACAATGAGCAGTTCTTC CASSGTTYNEQFF
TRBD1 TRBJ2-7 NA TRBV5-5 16 TGTGCCAGCAGCGAGCGTGGGACAGGGTTTTCCTACGAGCAGTACTTC CASSERGTGFSYEQYF
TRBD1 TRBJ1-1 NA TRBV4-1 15 TGCGCCAGCAGTCTAAGGGACAGGGGGCAGGATGAAGCTTTCTTT CASSLRDRGQDEAFF
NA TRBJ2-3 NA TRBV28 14 TGTGCCAGCAGCCTCTGGGGGTGGGGAGATACGCAGTATTTT CASSLWGWGDTQYF
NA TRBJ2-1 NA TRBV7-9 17 TGTGCCAGCAGCCCCGAGTTATCGGGGTTGCGTTACAATGAGCAGTTCTTC CASSPELSGLRYNEQFF
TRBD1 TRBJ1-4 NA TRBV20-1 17 TGCAGTGCTAGAGAGGCGGGACAGGGGGCGCCTAATGAAAAACTGTTTTTT CSAREAGQGAPNEKLFF
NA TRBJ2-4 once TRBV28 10 TGTGCCACAGCCCAAAACATTCAGTACTTC CATAQNIQYF
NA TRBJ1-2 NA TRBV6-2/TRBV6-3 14 TGTGCCAGCAGGGACTCCTTGGGGGGCTATGGCTACACCTTC CASRDSLGGYGYTF
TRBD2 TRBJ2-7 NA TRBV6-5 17 TGTGCCAGCAGTTACTTGGGGACTAGCGGCGGGTTTGACGAGCAGTACTTC CASSYLGTSGGFDEQYF
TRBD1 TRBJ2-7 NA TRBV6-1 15 TGTGCCATCGACTCCCGGGACAGACTCTCCTACGAGCAGTACTTC CAIDSRDRLSYEQYF
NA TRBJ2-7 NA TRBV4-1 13 TGCGCCAGCAGCCAATACGCCTCCTACGAGCAGTACTTC CASSQYASYEQYF
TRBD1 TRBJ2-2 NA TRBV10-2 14 TGCGCCACCGACGGGACAGCGAACACCGGGGAGCTGTTTTTT CATDGTANTGELFF
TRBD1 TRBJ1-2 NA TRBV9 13 TGTGCCAGCAGGAGGGGGGACAGCTCTGGCTACACCTTC CASRRGDSSGYTF
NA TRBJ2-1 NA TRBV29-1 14 TGCAGCGTTCCTAAACAGGGTACCCTCAATGAGCAGTTCTTC CSVPKQGTLNEQFF
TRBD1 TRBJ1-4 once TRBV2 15 TGTGCCAGCAGTGAAATAGAGGGGGCTGATGAAAAACTGTTTTTT CASSEIEGADEKLFF
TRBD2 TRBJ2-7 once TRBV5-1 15 TGCGCCAGCAGCTTGTACGGGCTAGCGGGAATCGAGCAGTACTTC CASSLYGLAGIEQYF
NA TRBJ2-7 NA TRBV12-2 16 TGTGCAAGTCGCTTAGCGTCACAGCGGGAGATCCACGAGCAGTACTTC CASRLASQREIHEQYF
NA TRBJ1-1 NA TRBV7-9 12 TGTGCCAGCACGCCCACAGGGACTGAAGCTTTCTTT CASTPTGTEAFF
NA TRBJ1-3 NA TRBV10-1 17 TGCGCCAGCAGTGATATTCCGCAGGAAAAACCTGGAAACACCATATATTTT CASSDIPQEKPGNTIYF
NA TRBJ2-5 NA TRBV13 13 TGTGCCAGCAGCTTAGACCAGCAAGAGACCCAGTACTTC CASSLDQQETQYF
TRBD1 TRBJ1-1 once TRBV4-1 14 TGCGCCAGCAGTCAACAGGGGTCGGGTACTGAAGCTTTCTTT CASSQQGSGTEAFF
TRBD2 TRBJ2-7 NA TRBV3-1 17 TGTGCCAGCAGCCAAGAACTAGCGGGATGGAGCTCCTACGAGCAGTACTTC CASSQELAGWSSYEQYF
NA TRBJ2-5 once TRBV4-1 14 TGCGCCAGCAGCCAAGGGACGGATCAAGAGACCCAGTACTTC CASSQGTDQETQYF
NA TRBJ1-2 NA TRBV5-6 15 TGTGCCAGCAGCTCTCGGACAGATATCTCCTATGGCTACACCTTC CASSSRTDISYGYTF
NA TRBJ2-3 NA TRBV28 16 TGTGCCAGCAGTCCTGTTCGGGGAGAGGGGACAGATACGCAGTATTTT CASSPVRGEGTDTQYF
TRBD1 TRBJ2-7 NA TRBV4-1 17 TGCGCCAGCAGCCAGGAAGTAGGACAGGGGGAGTCCTACGAGCAGTACTTC CASSQEVGQGESYEQYF
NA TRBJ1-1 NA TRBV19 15 TGTGCCAGTAGTATTGATCTCGACAGTTACACTGAAGCTTTCTTT CASSIDLDSYTEAFF
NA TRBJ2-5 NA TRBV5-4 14 TGTGCCAGCAGCTTGGGGCAGGTCGGAGAGACCCAGTACTTC CASSLGQVGETQYF
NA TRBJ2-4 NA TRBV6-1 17 TGTGCCAGCAGTGAAGAGAGACCCGCATGGGCCAAAAACATTCAGTACTTC CASSEERPAWAKNIQYF
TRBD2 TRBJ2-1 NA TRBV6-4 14 TGTGCCACCAAGCGGGAGGGGGAGTTTGGTGAGCAGTTCTTC CATKREGEFGEQFF
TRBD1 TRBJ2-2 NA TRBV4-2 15 TGTGCCAGCAGCCAAGGACAGGGGGACACCGGGGAGCTGTTTTTT CASSQGQGDTGELFF
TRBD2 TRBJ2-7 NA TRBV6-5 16 TGTGCCAGCAGTTTCCGAGGAGCCGGGGGGGGATACGAGCAGTACTTC CASSFRGAGGGYEQYF
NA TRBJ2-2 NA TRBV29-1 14 TGCAGCGTAAACGGCGGGATTGACACCGGGGAGCTGTTTTTT CSVNGGIDTGELFF
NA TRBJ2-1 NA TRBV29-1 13 TGCAGCGTAGCGAAATCAGACCTCAATGAGCAGTTCTTC CSVAKSDLNEQFF
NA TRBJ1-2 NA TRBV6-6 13 TGTGCCAGCAGTTACTCCGACGGCTATGGCTACACCTTC CASSYSDGYGYTF
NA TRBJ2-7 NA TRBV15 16 TGTGCCACCAGCAGAGACCCCACGGAGGGAGGAGACGAGCAGTACTTC CATSRDPTEGGDEQYF
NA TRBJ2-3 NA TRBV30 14 TGTGCCTGGAGTTATATCTCTAGCACAGATACGCAGTATTTT CAWSYISSTDTQYF
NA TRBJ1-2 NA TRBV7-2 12 TGTGCCAGCACCTCCCGTAACTATGGCTACACCTTC CASTSRNYGYTF